This entry features one T cell receptor (beta chain) sequence. Its binding antigen is unknown. Base quality data are lacking; no much larger clone is found one base away. The cysteine opens and the phenylalanine closes a CDR3 of 14 amino acids. Of all the DNA, just the CDR3 is kept, 42 bases in frame from base 1. V and J are trimmed by 4 bases and 5 bases, and the gene matches miss 7 bases of the junction. Per the germline V gene, SGHRS is the CDR1 and YFSETQ is the CDR2. TCRbeta CDR3 regions were amplified from genomic DNA using the immunoSEQ Assay, a bias-controlled multiplex PCR. On the authors' methods: Nucleated cell counts per sample were estimated from amplification of reference gene primers within the assay. To quantify the absolute abundance of each unique TCRbeta CDR3 rearrangement, sequence reads were collapsed and filtered. For each sample, productive Simpson clonality was calculated by taking the square root of Simpson's diversity index across productive rearrangements. TCRdb carries this immuneACCESS record with in-frame sequences only. Its versions omit some clonotypes, under half of them owing to an unresolved V gene in the studies checked, with the rest unexplained. V, J and clone size derive from that table, while D and trimming were established from the DNA sequence. Within this sample are approximately 350,000 clones, with 90% to 95% of them counted one time only. Roughly 3.3% of the sample is taken by the ten largest.

Samples from volunteer blood donors who had recovered from COVID-19 were contributed by a second Seattle source. The collaborating institutions used their own protocols to collect whole blood in K2EDTA tubes. For TCRbeta analysis, collaborator samples were shipped as frozen whole blood, as isolated PBMCs, or as DNA extracted from either sample type. This entry belongs to a study of blood T cell repertoires in COVID-19 (dated by TCRdb to about 2020). Study-level background: The collaborator samples originated in the United States, Italy and Spain and spanned the acute and convalescent phases of COVID-19. Sample metadata almost always included a de-identified subject ID, COVID-19 status, age in years and sex. The material from the prospective study consisted of cDNA or gDNA derived from T cells, B-cell-depleted T cells, or PBMCs. Where HLA class I and class II types were available, the types were taken from metadata supplied by the sample provider, not from assay-based typing. The repertoires were released in a freely available public database intended as a resource for research on the immune response to SARS-CoV-2. The dataset comprised deeply sampled blood TCRbeta repertoires from subjects exposed to, actively infected with, or recovered from COVID-19. The samples were drawn from the first 160 participants of the ongoing ImmuneRACE study and from over 950 subjects provided by 6 global collaborators. Results and caveats for the whole study, not just this receptor: The quantity of clinical and demographic metadata differed by source and by participant and was supplied without curation.

The rearrangement joined TRBV5-1 to TRBJ2-3, with TRBD1 identical over 7 junction bases. The clonotype originates from a woman between 18 and 29 years old who had recovered from COVID-19. The sample taken for sequencing was peripheral blood. This receptor carries the CDR3 CASSGTVAGDTQYF. In nucleotide form, the sequence is TGCGCCAGCAGCGGGACAGTGGCTGGAGATACGCAGTATTTT.